This TCR beta chain originates from a study of metastatic and nonmetastatic thyroid tumors. Study-wide context: Malignant and benign thyroid patients had repertoires compared in peripheral blood and tumor or nodule tissue.

General study results and limits: A significant increase in TCR beta diversity was reportedly seen in malignant thyroid tumors relative to benign nodules, in blood and tumor.

This CDR3 has 12 amino acids. Per the germline V gene, CDR1 is MNHEY and CDR2 is SVGEGT. No patient received treatment before thyroid surgery. In this sample, this clone turned up a few times. Its antigen remains unknown. The germline gene is not matched at one end of the junction; a read error may be the cause. TCRdb re-processed the PCR reads through MiXCR. The sample records about 24,000 clones, 20% to 25% being singletons. Sequenced sample: blood. This clonotype was sampled from a male donor with papillary thyroid cancer or a benign thyroid nodule (not recorded which). Some clones in this sample may be carry-over from other donors' samples. The rearrangement links TRBV6-2 or TRBV6-3 to TRBJ1-2, with a weak D call TRBD1 (5 bases). CDR3 nucleotide sequence: TGTGCCAACAGTTCCAGGGTAGATGGCTACACCTTC. It translates to CANSSRVDGYTF.